The rows below give T cell receptor beta chains drawn from one sample of a study of T cell responses to AZD1222 COVID-19 vaccine. The repertoire was sequenced with immunoSEQ multiplex PCR; TCRdb's copy has only in-frame clones and lacks some. The table includes about 130,000 clones, just over 90% detected once. The sample was peripheral blood, taken on day 0 of AZD1222 vaccination. These receptors all come from an adult in good health. Each CDR3 is given with its conserved first and last residue. Fields, in order: V gene, clone size, J gene, D gene, CDR3 DNA, CDR3 protein. A D gene is named only where the DNA matches it firmly. Clone size appears in some rows only: once, few, many, or a class for an expanded clone.

V gene: TRBV5-1; clone size: -; J gene: TRBJ2-2; D gene: TRBD2; CDR3 DNA: TGCGCCAGCAGCACCACCCCTAGACTAGCGGGGGGGCAGACCGGGGAGCTGTTTTTT; CDR3 protein: CASSTTPRLAGGQTGELFF
V gene: TRBV11-2; clone size: -; J gene: TRBJ2-1; D gene: -; CDR3 DNA: TGTGCCAGCAGCTTAGTGCCGGCTGAGCAGTTCTTC; CDR3 protein: CASSLVPAEQFF
V gene: TRBV7-8; clone size: -; J gene: TRBJ1-2; D gene: TRBD1; CDR3 DNA: TGTGCCAGCAGCCGAGAACAGGGGATTATTGGCTACACCTTC; CDR3 protein: CASSREQGIIGYTF
V gene: TRBV5-5; clone size: -; J gene: TRBJ2-3; D gene: -; CDR3 DNA: TGTGCCAGCAGCTTGGGGCCTCCGGGACGTAGCACAGATACGCAGTATTTT; CDR3 protein: CASSLGPPGRSTDTQYF
V gene: TRBV5-5; clone size: -; J gene: TRBJ1-1; D gene: -; CDR3 DNA: TGTGCCAGCATTAAGGGTCCGAACACTGAAGCTTTCTTT; CDR3 protein: CASIKGPNTEAFF
V gene: TRBV3-1/TRBV3-2; clone size: -; J gene: TRBJ2-7; D gene: -; CDR3 DNA: TGTGCCAGCAGCCAAGCCAACGGGGAGCAGTACTTC; CDR3 protein: CASSQANGEQYF
V gene: TRBV6-5; clone size: once; J gene: TRBJ2-3; D gene: TRBD2; CDR3 DNA: TGTGCCAGCAGTTACTCGACTAGCGGGGGCACAGATACGCAGTATTTT; CDR3 protein: CASSYSTSGGTDTQYF
V gene: TRBV7-8; clone size: -; J gene: TRBJ2-1; D gene: -; CDR3 DNA: TGTGCCAGCAGCTCGTCTGATTATGGGTATTACAATGAGCAGTTCTTC; CDR3 protein: CASSSSDYGYYNEQFF
V gene: TRBV7-9; clone size: -; J gene: TRBJ1-1; D gene: -; CDR3 DNA: TGTGCCAGCAGCTTAACAGGTAGGGTGCAGGTGAACACTGAAGCTTTCTTT; CDR3 protein: CASSLTGRVQVNTEAFF
V gene: TRBV20-1; clone size: few; J gene: TRBJ2-7; D gene: TRBD2; CDR3 DNA: TGCAGTGCTAGTCCTAGCGGGGGCCCCTACGAGCAGTACTTC; CDR3 protein: CSASPSGGPYEQYF
V gene: TRBV18; clone size: -; J gene: TRBJ1-3; D gene: -; CDR3 DNA: TGTGCCAGCTCACCATCCGACAGCTACTCTGGAAACACCATATATTTT; CDR3 protein: CASSPSDSYSGNTIYF
V gene: TRBV12-3/TRBV12-4; clone size: once; J gene: TRBJ1-5; D gene: -; CDR3 DNA: TGTGCCAGCAGCGGCGGGGGAAATCAGCCCCAGCATTTT; CDR3 protein: CASSGGGNQPQHF
V gene: TRBV7-9; clone size: -; J gene: TRBJ1-4; D gene: TRBD1; CDR3 DNA: TGTGCCAGCAGCTTAGTCCAGGGGGGTAATGAAAAACTGTTTTTT; CDR3 protein: CASSLVQGGNEKLFF
V gene: TRBV3-1/TRBV3-2; clone size: once; J gene: TRBJ1-6; D gene: -; CDR3 DNA: TGTGCCAGCAGCCAAGATCGGGGTCGGTCACCCCTCCACTTT; CDR3 protein: CASSQDRGRSPLHF
V gene: TRBV6-5; clone size: once; J gene: TRBJ1-2; D gene: TRBD1; CDR3 DNA: TGTGCCAGCAGCTCGTACAGGGGGCTAGGCTATGGCTACACCTTC; CDR3 protein: CASSSYRGLGYGYTF
V gene: TRBV29-1; clone size: -; J gene: TRBJ1-2; D gene: TRBD1; CDR3 DNA: TGCAGCGTTGAAGAAGGAGGGACAGGGGGCGGGGGCTACACCTTC; CDR3 protein: CSVEEGGTGGGGYTF
V gene: TRBV27; clone size: -; J gene: TRBJ2-7; D gene: -; CDR3 DNA: TGTGCCAGCAGTTTAGCAGGGGACCGTTACTACGAGCAGTACTTC; CDR3 protein: CASSLAGDRYYEQYF
V gene: TRBV27; clone size: -; J gene: TRBJ1-2; D gene: -; CDR3 DNA: TGTGCCAGCAGTCGCCGGGACAACCTCTATGGCTACACCTTC; CDR3 protein: CASSRRDNLYGYTF
V gene: TRBV4-3; clone size: -; J gene: TRBJ2-3; D gene: -; CDR3 DNA: TGCGCCAGCAGCCAAGATGGAGGGAATACAGATACGCAGTATTTT; CDR3 protein: CASSQDGGNTDTQYF
V gene: TRBV11-2; clone size: -; J gene: TRBJ2-5; D gene: TRBD2; CDR3 DNA: TGTGCCAGCAGCGTTCGGACTAGCATGCCAGAGACCCAGTACTTC; CDR3 protein: CASSVRTSMPETQYF
V gene: TRBV2; clone size: -; J gene: TRBJ1-4; D gene: -; CDR3 DNA: TGTGCCAGTAGCTTTGGGGGTTATGAAAAACTGTTTTTT; CDR3 protein: CASSFGGYEKLFF
V gene: TRBV2; clone size: -; J gene: TRBJ1-3; D gene: -; CDR3 DNA: TGTGCCAGCAGTTCCAGCTCTGGAAACACCATATATTTT; CDR3 protein: CASSSSSGNTIYF
V gene: TRBV4-1; clone size: -; J gene: TRBJ2-5; D gene: -; CDR3 DNA: TGCGCCAGCAGCCCGTTGGAAGGGGGTAAGACCCAGTACTTC; CDR3 protein: CASSPLEGGKTQYF
V gene: TRBV5-4; clone size: -; J gene: TRBJ2-3; D gene: -; CDR3 DNA: TGTGCCAGCAGCTTGGAAAGGGGTAGCACAGATACGCAGTATTTT; CDR3 protein: CASSLERGSTDTQYF
V gene: TRBV5-1; clone size: -; J gene: TRBJ1-1; D gene: -; CDR3 DNA: TGCGCCAGCACCAGGATGCGCGGAACTGAAGCTTTCTTT; CDR3 protein: CASTRMRGTEAFF
V gene: TRBV6-4; clone size: -; J gene: TRBJ1-2; D gene: TRBD1; CDR3 DNA: TGTGCCAGCAGTGACTCGAGGACAGGGGACGGCTACACCTTC; CDR3 protein: CASSDSRTGDGYTF
V gene: TRBV7-9; clone size: few; J gene: TRBJ2-3; D gene: TRBD2; CDR3 DNA: TGTGCCAGCAGCCCCAGTGGGGGACTAGCCCATAGCACAGATACGCAGTATTTT; CDR3 protein: CASSPSGGLAHSTDTQYF
V gene: TRBV30; clone size: -; J gene: TRBJ1-5; D gene: -; CDR3 DNA: TGTGCCTGGAGTTCGGGCAATCAGCCCCAGCATTTT; CDR3 protein: CAWSSGNQPQHF
V gene: TRBV13; clone size: -; J gene: TRBJ1-1; D gene: TRBD1; CDR3 DNA: TGTGCCAGCAGACATGAACAGGGGGCTGAAGCTTTCTTT; CDR3 protein: CASRHEQGAEAFF
V gene: TRBV9; clone size: -; J gene: TRBJ1-5; D gene: -; CDR3 DNA: TGTGCCAGCTCGACAGACTACAATCAGCCCCAGCATTTT; CDR3 protein: CASSTDYNQPQHF
V gene: TRBV6-2/TRBV6-3; clone size: -; J gene: TRBJ2-5; D gene: TRBD2; CDR3 DNA: TGTGCCAGCAGTTACTCGGCGGGGGATCAAGAGACCCAGTACTTC; CDR3 protein: CASSYSAGDQETQYF
V gene: TRBV25-1; clone size: -; J gene: TRBJ2-7; D gene: TRBD2; CDR3 DNA: TGTGCCAGCAGTGAGTTTCTAGCGGGGGTTTACGAGCAGTACTTC; CDR3 protein: CASSEFLAGVYEQYF
V gene: TRBV7-9; clone size: -; J gene: TRBJ1-4; D gene: -; CDR3 DNA: TGTGCCAGCAGCCCCCATGAGGGGGAGAATGAAAAACTGTTTTTT; CDR3 protein: CASSPHEGENEKLFF